A selection of T cell receptor beta chains follows, all from one sample in a study of T cells in localized non-small cell lung cancer. The repertoire was sequenced with immunoSEQ multiplex PCR; TCRdb's copy has only in-frame clones and lacks some. The sample consists of thousands of clones, over 25% of them appearing once. Sequencing used lung tumor tissue, obtained before any cancer treatment. These TCRs come from a woman between 35 and 75 years old with stage III lung adenocarcinoma. The CDR3 runs from the conserved cysteine through the conserved F or W. A D gene is named only where the DNA matches it firmly. Some rows mark clone size as missing; the rest say once, few, many or name a class of expanded clone.

D	V	size	J	DNA	CDR3
.	TRBV14	once	TRBJ1-2	TGTGCCAGCAGCCTCTCCCGGGACGGACGGCCCTATGGCTACACCTTC	CASSLSRDGRPYGYTF
TRBD1	TRBV5-1	few	TRBJ2-5	TGCGCCAGCAGCTTGGTAGACAGGGCAGAGACCCAGTACTTC	CASSLVDRAETQYF
.	TRBV25-1	.	TRBJ2-1	TGTGCCAGCAGTGAAGGGGCAGTTGAGCAGTTCTTC	CASSEGAVEQFF
TRBD2	TRBV14	.	TRBJ2-1	TGTGCCAGCAGCCAAGAGCTATTCCTAGCGGGGTCTGAGCAGTTCTTC	CASSQELFLAGSEQFF
TRBD2	TRBV28	few	TRBJ2-7	TGTGCCAGCAGTATTGGACTAGCGGGAGGGTCCTACGAGCAGTACTTC	CASSIGLAGGSYEQYF
TRBD1	TRBV19	.	TRBJ2-5	TGTGCCACCGATAGCGGACAGGGGAGAGAGACCCAGTACTTC	CATDSGQGRETQYF
TRBD2	TRBV19	.	TRBJ2-1	TGTGCCAGCGCATTTAGCGGGAGGGTTGGGGATGAGCAGTTCTTC	CASAFSGRVGDEQFF
.	TRBV11-3	medium-sized	TRBJ1-2	TGTGCCAGCAGCCCAGACTGGGCTAACTATGGCTACACCTTC	CASSPDWANYGYTF
TRBD1	TRBV18	.	TRBJ1-2	TGTGCCAGCTCAGCCCCGGGACAGGGGGCAAGAGGCTACACCTTC	CASSAPGQGARGYTF
.	TRBV19	.	TRBJ1-1	TGTGCCAGTAGTCCCGGGACATCGAACACTGAAGCTTTCTTT	CASSPGTSNTEAFF
TRBD2	TRBV9	.	TRBJ2-2	TGTGCCAGCAGCGCTGGACTAGCGGGGGGCGGTATACTCTTCGGGGAGCTGTTTTTT	CASSAGLAGGGILFGELFF
TRBD1	TRBV11-3	medium-sized	TRBJ1-1	TGTGCCAGCAGCCCTAGAGGGGGCAACATGAACACTGAAGCTTTCTTT	CASSPRGGNMNTEAFF
TRBD1	TRBV18	.	TRBJ1-1	TGTGCCAGCTCACTTTTCGTGACGACAGGGGGCATGAACACTGAAGCTTTCTTT	CASSLFVTTGGMNTEAFF
.	TRBV6-8	.	TRBJ1-2	TGTGCCAGCAGTTTCACTGGGACCTTTAACTATGGCTACACCTTC	CASSFTGTFNYGYTF
TRBD1	TRBV19	.	TRBJ2-1	TGTGCCAGTAGGGGACAGGGATACAATGAGCAGTTCTTC	CASRGQGYNEQFF
TRBD1	TRBV11-3	once	TRBJ2-3	TGTGCCAGCAGCTTAGGGACAGGGATGAGCACAGATACGCAGTATTTT	CASSLGTGMSTDTQYF
.	TRBV6-8	few	TRBJ2-2	TGTGCCAGCAGGCCCGGAGAGGTCGGGGAGCTGTTTTTT	CASRPGEVGELFF
.	TRBV11-3	few	TRBJ1-1	TGTGCCAGCAGCTTATATCAGGGGAAGAACACTGAAGCTTTCTTT	CASSLYQGKNTEAFF
.	TRBV9	few	TRBJ1-3	TGTGCCAGCAGTGAAGGCAGGGTGGGAAACACCATATATTTT	CASSEGRVGNTIYF
.	TRBV6-7	.	TRBJ1-1	TGTGCCAGCAGTGAAGTAGAGAGGGCTTTCTTT	CASSEVERAFF
.	TRBV9	.	TRBJ1-4	TGTGCCAGCAGCGAAACTGGGGGGAGATCTGAAAAACTGTTTTTT	CASSETGGRSEKLFF
.	TRBV6-8	few	TRBJ2-3	TGTGCCAGCAGTGTAACTCCAGATACAGATACGCAGTATTTT	CASSVTPDTDTQYF
TRBD1	TRBV19	few	TRBJ1-1	TGTGCCAGTAGCAGGACAGGGGACACTGAAGCTTTCTTT	CASSRTGDTEAFF
TRBD1	TRBV5-1	once	TRBJ1-1	TGCGCCAGCAGCACCAGGACAGGCATGAACACTGAAGCTTTCTTT	CASSTRTGMNTEAFF
.	TRBV22-1	.	TRBJ2-5	TGTGCCAGCAGTGACGGTTTGCAAGAGACCCAGTACTTC	CASSDGLQETQYF
.	TRBV11-3	.	TRBJ2-3	TGTGCCAGCAGCTTAGTCTGGGCACCCGTGGGACAGTATTTT	CASSLVWAPVGQYF
TRBD1	TRBV12-5	.	TRBJ1-1	TGTGCTAGTCAGGGGGGTTTGAACACTGAAGCTTTCTTT	CASQGGLNTEAFF
TRBD1	TRBV11-3	few	TRBJ2-2	TGTGCCAGCAGCTGGGGACAGGGCACCGGGGAGCTGTTTTTT	CASSWGQGTGELFF
.	TRBV28	.	TRBJ2-1	TGTGCCAGCAGCCATCCTAGCTCCTACAATGAGCAGTTCTTC	CASSHPSSYNEQFF
.	TRBV11-3	large	TRBJ2-7	TGTGCCAGCAGCTCACGGGCAGGCAGATACGAGCAGTACTTC	CASSSRAGRYEQYF
TRBD2	TRBV19	.	TRBJ2-3	TGTGCCAGTAGTTCTCGGACTAGCGGGAGGACCGCAGATACGCAGTATTTT	CASSSRTSGRTADTQYF
TRBD1	TRBV28	few	TRBJ2-3	TGTGCCAGCAGTCCTCACCAGGGACAGGGATCAGATACGCAGTATTTT	CASSPHQGQGSDTQYF
.	TRBV9	few	TRBJ2-6	TGTGCCAGCAGATTAGAGGATTCTGGGGCCAACGTCCTGACTTTC	CASRLEDSGANVLTF
TRBD2	TRBV7-6	few	TRBJ2-1	TGTGCCAGCAGCTTGTTTGTAGCGGGAGTGTTCGGGAATGAGCAGTTCTTC	CASSLFVAGVFGNEQFF
TRBD1	TRBV11-3	few	TRBJ2-5	TGTGCCAGCAGCCTAGGGACAGGGTACCAAGAGACCCAGTACTTC	CASSLGTGYQETQYF
.	TRBV19	large	TRBJ1-2	TGTGCCAGTAGTATCGTGCAGGGTGGCTACACCTTC	CASSIVQGGYTF
.	TRBV5-1	.	TRBJ2-5	TGCGCCAGCAGCAGGAGGGGGGCCTGGGAGGAGACCCAGTACTTC	CASSRRGAWEETQYF
TRBD1	TRBV11-3	large	TRBJ2-7	TGTGCCAGCAGCGACCGGGACAGACACTACGAGCAGTACTTC	CASSDRDRHYEQYF
.	TRBV29-1	.	TRBJ2-2	TGCAGCGTTGCGGAAGGGGCTAGGACCGGGGAGCTGTTTTTT	CSVAEGARTGELFF
TRBD2	TRBV6-8	.	TRBJ2-7	TGTGCCAGCAGTGACGACGCGGGGGGATCCTACGAGCAGTACTTC	CASSDDAGGSYEQYF
.	TRBV6-8	few	TRBJ2-6	TGTGCCAGCAGTAATACAGGGCTCGGGGCCAACGTCCTGACTTTC	CASSNTGLGANVLTF
.	TRBV10-2	few	TRBJ1-1	TGCGCCAGCAGTAGAGACCTACCCGGCACTGAAGCTTTCTTT	CASSRDLPGTEAFF
TRBD2	TRBV14	.	TRBJ2-1	TGTGCCAGCAGCCCCTTCGGGGGGGGTGGGTACAATGAGCAGTTCTTC	CASSPFGGGGYNEQFF